This T cell receptor (beta chain) was recorded in a study of cytomegalovirus exposure and HLA in healthy donors. General study findings and limits: Equally common other TCR beta chains were less clonally expanded than HLA-associated ones, a later analysis found. In an earlier analysis, most TCR beta V segments were productive about 87% or about 30% of the time. Later on, analysis showed that most CMV-associated TCR beta chains appeared to be HLA-restricted.

This clone was recorded only once. Its antigen is as yet unknown. PCR used 60 Vbeta primers and 13 Jbeta primers. Method: immunoSEQ multiplex PCR; TCRdb's copy keeps in-frame clones and lacks some. The sample lists 150,000 to 200,000 clones; roughly four fifths were seen once. The germline V gene encodes CDR1 KGHSH and CDR2 LQKENI. V was pared by 5 bases and J by 3 bases, with 12 bases of the junction left unmatched. CDR3 length equals 16 residues. Specimen: PBMCs. The receptor's source is a man aged 50-60 years in good health and CMV-seropositive. The chain joins TRBV18 to TRBJ2-7; TRBD1 agrees at 8 bases. CDR3 sequence (DNA): TGTGCCAGCTCAATGACTCCCCCGGGACAGGTCTACGAGCAGTACTTC. It encodes CASSMTPPGQVYEQYF. Using reference TRBV18 and TRBJ2-7 for the parts outside the CDR3, the full variable domain is NAGVMQNPRHLVRRRGQEARLRCSPMKGHSHVYWYRQLPEEGLKFMVYLQKENIIDESGMPKERFSAEFPKEGPSILRIQQVVRGDSAAYFCASSMTPPGQVYEQYFGPGTRLTVT.